A selection of T cell receptor beta chains follows, all from one sample in a study of blood T cell repertoires in COVID-19. Generated by immunoSEQ multiplex PCR, the TCRdb table keeps only in-frame clones and is missing some. The sample gives around 62,000 clones, around 93% of which show up once; 2.9% is in the top ten. Specimen: peripheral blood. Receptors originate from a man in his sixties or seventies with active COVID-19. The CDR3 runs from the conserved cysteine through the conserved F or W. A D gene is named only where the DNA matches it firmly. The size of a clone is reported for some rows only, either as once, few or many, or as a class for expanded clones.

CDR3nt	CDR3aa	d_gene	v_gene	j_gene	abundance
TGCGCCAGCAGCTATGGACAGGGTTCAGGGGGGGATACGCAGTATTTT	CASSYGQGSGGDTQYF	TRBD1	TRBV5-1	TRBJ2-3	NA
TGTGCCAGCAGAGGGACAGCATCCACAGATACGCAGTATTTT	CASRGTASTDTQYF	TRBD1	TRBV6-5	TRBJ2-3	NA
TGTGCCAGCAGCTTAGTGGGCGCAGGCGTCTCTGGGGCCAACGTCCTGACTTTC	CASSLVGAGVSGANVLTF	NA	TRBV7-9	TRBJ2-6	NA
TGTGCCAGCAGCTTAGTGCACAGGGTAAGGCTAGCGGCCACAGATACGCAGTATTTT	CASSLVHRVRLAATDTQYF	NA	TRBV7-2	TRBJ2-3	NA
TGTGCCAGCAGCTTGGACGGGAGGACGGGGCAGTTCTTC	CASSLDGRTGQFF	TRBD2	TRBV5-4	TRBJ2-1	NA
TGTGCCAGCAGCGTAGGAAGCGGGCCTACCTACAATGAGCAGTTCTTC	CASSVGSGPTYNEQFF	NA	TRBV9	TRBJ2-1	NA
TGCAGCGTTGACTGGCTCGGAGGCTACAATGAGCAGTTCTTC	CSVDWLGGYNEQFF	NA	TRBV29-1	TRBJ2-1	NA
TGTGCCAGCTCACCGGGCGCAGACAATCAGCCCCAGCATTTT	CASSPGADNQPQHF	NA	TRBV18	TRBJ1-5	NA
TGTGCCAGCAGCTTAGGACGGGCAGATACGCAGTATTTT	CASSLGRADTQYF	NA	TRBV7-9	TRBJ2-3	NA
TGCAGCGTTGAAGATCGCGTCCATGAGCAGTTCTTC	CSVEDRVHEQFF	NA	TRBV29-1	TRBJ2-1	NA
TGCGCCAGCAGCTTGGGACAGGGGGCGAGTACTGAAGCTTTCTTT	CASSLGQGASTEAFF	TRBD1	TRBV5-1	TRBJ1-1	NA
TGTGCCAGTAGTCAATTCTCCGGGACAGCACACACTGAAGCTTTCTTT	CASSQFSGTAHTEAFF	TRBD1	TRBV19	TRBJ1-1	NA
TGCGCCAGCAGCCCAGGGACAGGTGCAAAAACTAACTATGGCTACACCTTC	CASSPGTGAKTNYGYTF	TRBD1	TRBV4-3	TRBJ1-2	once
TGTGCCAGCAGCCAGAATAGCGGGGGGGCCCGGGAGACCCAGTACTTC	CASSQNSGGARETQYF	TRBD2	TRBV4-2	TRBJ2-5	NA
TGTGCCAGCTCACCAGGGCAGAACACCGGGGAGCTGTTTTTT	CASSPGQNTGELFF	NA	TRBV18	TRBJ2-2	NA
TGTGCCAGCAGCGCGCAGGACAGGGCATTCTCGTACGAGCAGTACTTC	CASSAQDRAFSYEQYF	TRBD1	TRBV11-3	TRBJ2-7	NA
TGTGCCAGCAGCAATGGGACAGGGAGTTACGAGCAGTACTTC	CASSNGTGSYEQYF	NA	TRBV21-1	TRBJ2-7	NA